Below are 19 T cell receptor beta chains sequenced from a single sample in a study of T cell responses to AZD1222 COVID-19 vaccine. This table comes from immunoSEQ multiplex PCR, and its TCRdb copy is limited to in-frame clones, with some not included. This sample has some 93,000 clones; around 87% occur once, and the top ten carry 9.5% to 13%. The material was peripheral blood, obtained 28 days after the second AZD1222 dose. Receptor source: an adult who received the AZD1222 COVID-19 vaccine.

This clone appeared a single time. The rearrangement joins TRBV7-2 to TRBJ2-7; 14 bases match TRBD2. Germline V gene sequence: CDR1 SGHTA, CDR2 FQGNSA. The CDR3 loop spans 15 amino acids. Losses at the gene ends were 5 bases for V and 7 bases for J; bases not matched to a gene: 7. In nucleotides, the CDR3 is TGTGCCAGCAGCCCCGGGACTAGCGGGAGTGGAGAGCAGTACTTC. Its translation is CASSPGTSGSGEQYF.

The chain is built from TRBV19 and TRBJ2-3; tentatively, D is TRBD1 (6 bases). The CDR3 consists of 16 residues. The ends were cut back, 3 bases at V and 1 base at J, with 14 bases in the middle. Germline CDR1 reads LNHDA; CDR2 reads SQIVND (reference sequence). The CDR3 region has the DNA TGTGCCAGTAGTATCATGTGGGGGCTTGGCACAGATACGCAGTATTTT. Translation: CASSIMWGLGTDTQYF.

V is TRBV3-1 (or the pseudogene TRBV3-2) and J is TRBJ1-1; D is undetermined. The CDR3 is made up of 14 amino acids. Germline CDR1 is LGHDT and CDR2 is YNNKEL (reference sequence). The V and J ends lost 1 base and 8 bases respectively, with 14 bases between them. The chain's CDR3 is CASSQGNLPAEAFF. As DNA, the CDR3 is TGTGCCAGCAGCCAAGGTAACCTCCCAGCAGAAGCTTTCTTT.

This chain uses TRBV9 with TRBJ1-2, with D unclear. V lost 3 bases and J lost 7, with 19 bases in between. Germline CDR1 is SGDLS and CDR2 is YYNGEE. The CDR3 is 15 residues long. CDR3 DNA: TGTGCCAGCAGCGGGGAACCCCAGCCAGCCGCTGGCTACACCTTC. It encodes CASSGEPQPAAGYTF.

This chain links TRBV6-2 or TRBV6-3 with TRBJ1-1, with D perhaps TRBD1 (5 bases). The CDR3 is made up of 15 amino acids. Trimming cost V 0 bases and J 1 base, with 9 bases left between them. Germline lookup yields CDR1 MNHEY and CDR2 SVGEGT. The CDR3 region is CASSYSGQKNTEAFF. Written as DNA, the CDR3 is TGTGCCAGCAGTTACTCGGGGCAGAAGAACACTGAAGCTTTCTTT.

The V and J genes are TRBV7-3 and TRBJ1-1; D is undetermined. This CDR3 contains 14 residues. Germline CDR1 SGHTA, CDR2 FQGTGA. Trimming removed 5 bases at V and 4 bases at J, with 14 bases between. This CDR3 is CASSEDRGSTEAFF. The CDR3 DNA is TGTGCCAGCAGCGAAGATCGGGGTAGCACTGAAGCTTTCTTT.

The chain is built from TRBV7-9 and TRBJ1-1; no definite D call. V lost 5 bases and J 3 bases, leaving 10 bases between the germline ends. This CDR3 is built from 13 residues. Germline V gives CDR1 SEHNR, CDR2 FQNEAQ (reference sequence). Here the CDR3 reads CASSPTVYTEAFF. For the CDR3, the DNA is TGTGCCAGCAGCCCCACCGTGTACACTGAAGCTTTCTTT.

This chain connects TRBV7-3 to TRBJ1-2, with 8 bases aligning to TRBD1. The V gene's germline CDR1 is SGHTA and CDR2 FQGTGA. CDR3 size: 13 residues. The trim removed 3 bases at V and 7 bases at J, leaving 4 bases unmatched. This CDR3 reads CASSFDRGAGYTF. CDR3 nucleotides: TGTGCCAGCAGCTTTGACAGGGGAGCTGGCTACACCTTC.

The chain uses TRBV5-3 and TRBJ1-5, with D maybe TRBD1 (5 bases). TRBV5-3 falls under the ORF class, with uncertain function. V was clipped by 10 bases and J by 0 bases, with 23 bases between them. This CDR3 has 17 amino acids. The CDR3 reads CAGLSGPLLYSNQPQHF. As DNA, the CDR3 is TGTGCCGGGCTATCGGGACCGCTCCTCTATAGCAATCAGCCCCAGCATTTT.

The CDR3 loop reads CASSQDRDAMGNEKLFF. CDR3 coding DNA: TGCGCCAGCAGCCAAGATCGGGACGCAATGGGGAATGAAAAACTGTTTTTT. The J gene is TRBJ1-4, the V gene TRBV4-3, with D perhaps matching TRBD1 (5 bases). Trimming removed 0 bases at V and 5 bases at J, with 16 bases between. CDR1 is LGHNA, CDR2 YSLEER, per germline. The CDR3 runs to 17 residues.

The CDR3: CASSPSAGEQFF. CDR3 nucleotide sequence: TGTGCCAGCAGCCCCTCGGCTGGGGAGCAGTTCTTC. V is TRBV14 and J is TRBJ2-1, with D unresolved. V lost 4 bases, J lost 10 bases, and 11 bases lay in between. This CDR3 spans 12 amino acids. Germline V gene data show CDR1 as SGHDN and CDR2 as FVKESK.

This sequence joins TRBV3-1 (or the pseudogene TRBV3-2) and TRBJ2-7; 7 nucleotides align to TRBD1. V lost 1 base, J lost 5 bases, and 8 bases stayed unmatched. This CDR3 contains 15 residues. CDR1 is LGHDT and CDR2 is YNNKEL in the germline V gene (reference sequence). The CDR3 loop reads CASSQGGRGKDEQYF. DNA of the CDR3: TGTGCCAGCAGCCAAGGCGGCAGGGGGAAAGACGAGCAGTACTTC.

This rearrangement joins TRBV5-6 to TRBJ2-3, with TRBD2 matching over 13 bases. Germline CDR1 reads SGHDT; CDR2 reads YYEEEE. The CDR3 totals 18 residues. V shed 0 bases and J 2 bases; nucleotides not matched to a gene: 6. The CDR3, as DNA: TGTGCCAGCAGCTTGGAAGAACTAGCGGGAGGGTCCACAGATACGCAGTATTTT. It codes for CASSLEELAGGSTDTQYF.

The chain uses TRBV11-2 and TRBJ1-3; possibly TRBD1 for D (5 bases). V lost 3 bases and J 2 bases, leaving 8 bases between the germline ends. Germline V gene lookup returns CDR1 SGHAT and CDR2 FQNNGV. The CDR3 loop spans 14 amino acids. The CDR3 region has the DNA TGTGCCAGCAGCTTCGGCAGGGCTGGAAACACCATATATTTT. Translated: CASSFGRAGNTIYF.

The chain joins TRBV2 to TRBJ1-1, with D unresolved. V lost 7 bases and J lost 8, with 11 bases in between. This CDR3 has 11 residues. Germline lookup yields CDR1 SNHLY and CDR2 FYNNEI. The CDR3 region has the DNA TGTGCCAGCATCGGTGGCAGAGAAGCTTTCTTT. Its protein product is CASIGGREAFF.

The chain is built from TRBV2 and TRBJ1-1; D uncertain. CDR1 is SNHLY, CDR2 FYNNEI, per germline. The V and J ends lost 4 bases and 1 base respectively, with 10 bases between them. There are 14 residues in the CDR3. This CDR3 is CASSAGRTNTEAFF. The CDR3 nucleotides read TGTGCCAGCAGTGCGGGGAGGACGAACACTGAAGCTTTCTTT.

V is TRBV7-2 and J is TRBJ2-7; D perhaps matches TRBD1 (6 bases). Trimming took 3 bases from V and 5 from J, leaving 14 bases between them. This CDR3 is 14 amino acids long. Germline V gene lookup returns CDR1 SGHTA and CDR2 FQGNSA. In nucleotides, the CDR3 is TGTGCCAGCAGCTTCCTACAGGGACCTAACGAGCAGTACTTC. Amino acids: CASSFLQGPNEQYF. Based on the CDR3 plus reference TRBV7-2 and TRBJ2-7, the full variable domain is GAGVSQSPSNKVTEKGKDVELRCDPISGHTALYWYRQSLGQGLEFLIYFQGNSAPDKSGLPSDRFSAERTGGSVSTLTIQRTQQEDSAVYLCASSFLQGPNEQYFGPGTRLTVT.

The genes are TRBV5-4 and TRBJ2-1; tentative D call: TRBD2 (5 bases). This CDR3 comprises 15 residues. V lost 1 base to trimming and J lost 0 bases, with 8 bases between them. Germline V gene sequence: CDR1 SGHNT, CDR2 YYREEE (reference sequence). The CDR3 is CASSLKGSSYNEQFF. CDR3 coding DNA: TGTGCCAGCAGCTTGAAAGGGAGCTCCTACAATGAGCAGTTCTTC.

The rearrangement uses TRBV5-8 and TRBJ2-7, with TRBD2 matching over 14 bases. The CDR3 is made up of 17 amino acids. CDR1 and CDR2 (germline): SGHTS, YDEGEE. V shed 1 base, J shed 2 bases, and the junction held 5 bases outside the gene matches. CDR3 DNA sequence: TGTGCCAGCAGCTTGTCCGGGACTAGCGGGGGAACCTACGAGCAGTACTTC. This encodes CASSLSGTSGGTYEQYF.